This TCR beta chain was identified in a study of long-term antiretroviral therapy in people with HIV. As to this clone: Its antigen is undetermined.

The assay, immunoSEQ v3.0, was run at survey level. TCRdb keeps only in-frame clones here, not all; method: immunoSEQ multiplex PCR. The sample contains some 23,000 clones, 88% of which appear only once. The study, taken as a whole, reports: Once patients were on ART, diversity went higher but still fell short of transplant donor controls.

The J segment lost 4 bases and the V segment lost 5 bases, leaving 5 bases of the junction unmatched. Germline V gene lookup returns CDR1 ENHRY and CDR2 SYGVKD. This CDR3 spans 13 amino acids. The chain carries TRBV10-3 and TRBJ2-7; 7 bases are shared with TRBD1. The sequencing used unsorted PBMCs, collected about 4.5 years after starting antiretroviral therapy. This receptor was obtained from a man between 25 and 39 years old with HIV. CDR3 region: CAISRGQGYEQYF. In DNA, the CDR3 is TGTGCCATCAGTAGGGGGCAGGGGTACGAGCAGTACTTC.